The 17 T cell receptor beta chains below all came from one sample that was sequenced in a study. TCRdb used MiXCR to reprocess the RT-PCR reads, holding one entry per CDR3 protein. The sample includes about 680,000 distinct CDR3 sequences, 12% to 15% of them seen just once. The specimen sequenced was memory CD4+ T cells from blood. The receptors here all came from a female donor in good health, serving as a healthy control.

This clonotype was observed a handful of times. The chain couples TRBV4-3 to TRBJ2-3; 9 nucleotides line up with TRBD2. J was trimmed by 0 bases and V by 0 bases; bases with no gene match: 4. From germline, CDR1 is LGHNA and CDR2 YSLEER. The CDR3 spans 17 residues. The CDR3 here is CASSQERLAVSTDTQYF. The CDR3 bases are TGCGCCAGCAGCCAAGAGAGACTAGCGGTTAGCACAGATACGCAGTATTTT.

The chain links TRBV9 to TRBJ2-5; either TRBD1 or TRBD2 may supply D (7 bases each). V gave up 3 bases and J gave up 5 bases, with 17 bases separating them. The CDR3 is made up of 15 amino acids. The germline V gene encodes CDR1 SGDLS and CDR2 YYNGEE. The CDR3 sequence: CASSGPLGGGETQYF. CDR3 nucleotides: TGTGCCAGCAGCGGGCCGTTGGGAGGGGGCGAGACCCAGTACTTC.

This clonotype was picked up many times. This chain joins TRBV29-1 and TRBJ2-7, with D possibly matching TRBD1 (6 bases). The CDR3 spans 11 residues. The V end lost 4 bases, the J end lost 6 bases, and 10 bases lay between the germline ends. CDR1 and CDR2 (germline): SQVTM, ANQGSEA. The CDR3 loop reads CSVVQGIEQYF. CDR3 DNA sequence: TGCAGCGTTGTTCAGGGGATCGAGCAGTACTTC.

This clonotype has ten or more counts. The V call is TRBV27, the J call TRBJ1-1; TRBD1 matches at 8 bases. Looked up from germline, CDR1 is MNHEY and CDR2 is SMNVEV (reference sequence). Trimming took 5 bases from V and 4 from J; bases not matched to a gene: 6. The CDR3 has 14 amino acids. CDR3 loop: CASSTTTGGTEAFF. The CDR3 nucleotides are TGTGCCAGCAGTACAACTACAGGGGGCACTGAAGCTTTCTTT.

Remarks on this clonotype: One end of the junction fails to match germline, which may point to a read error. This chain connects TRBV20-1 to TRBJ2-2; a possible D gene is TRBD2 (5 bases). The germline V gene has CDR1 DFQATT and CDR2 SNEGSKA (reference sequence). CDR3 length: 12 residues. The CDR3 protein is CWAAENTGELFF. CDR3 nucleotides: TGTTGGGCAGCGGAGAACACCGGGGAGCTGTTTTTT.

The rearrangement joins TRBV7-9 to TRBJ2-5; 9 bases map to TRBD1. The germline gives CDR1 SEHNR, CDR2 FQNEAQ (reference sequence). CDR3 length: 15 residues. The junction had 8 bases not matched to a gene; V was cut back by 5 bases and J by 4 bases. The CDR3 DNA sequence: TGTGCCAGCAGCGACCCGAGACAGGGGGGAGAGACCCAGTACTTC. Translation: CASSDPRQGGETQYF.

V and J are TRBV27 and TRBJ2-7; weak D call: TRBD2 (6 bases). CDR3 length equals 15 residues. V dropped 3 bases and J dropped 0 bases, with 12 bases sitting between them. CDR1 MNHEY and CDR2 SMNVEV come from the germline V gene (reference sequence). The CDR3 spells CASSLDYPSSYEQYF. The CDR3 DNA is TGTGCCAGCAGTTTGGACTACCCCAGCTCCTACGAGCAGTACTTC.

The V gene is TRBV20-1, the J gene TRBJ2-5; D gene uncertain. Germline loops: CDR1 DFQATT, CDR2 SNEGSKA (reference sequence). The V and J ends lost 3 bases and 2 bases respectively, with 13 bases between them. The CDR3 spans 14 residues. This chain's CDR3 is CSASLGQAQETQYF. The CDR3 DNA is TGCAGTGCTAGCTTAGGGCAGGCTCAAGAGACCCAGTACTTC.

This clonotype showed up many times. V is TRBV15 and J is TRBJ1-2, with D tentatively TRBD1 (6 bases). Germline CDR1 LNHNV, CDR2 YYDKDF (reference sequence). The CDR3 is 16 amino acids. Trimming took off 0 bases at V and 3 bases at J, with 14 bases between the two ends. The CDR3 DNA reads TGTGCCACCAGCAGAGATTTGGACAGTACCTACTATGGCTACACCTTC. This sequence encodes CATSRDLDSTYYGYTF.

In its sample, this clonotype was seen many times. The rearrangement joins TRBV7-9 to TRBJ1-2; D gene ambiguous. Between the trimmed V and J ends, which lost 7 bases and 4 bases, there was a span of 13 bases. Germline V gene lookup returns CDR1 SEHNR and CDR2 FQNEAQ (reference sequence). This CDR3 spans 13 amino acids. CDR3 sequence: CASTTSHGYGYTF. The CDR3 DNA is TGTGCCAGCACCACCTCCCACGGCTATGGCTACACCTTC.

The rearrangement links TRBV20-1 to TRBJ2-1, with 10 bases matching TRBD2. Trimming removed 2 bases from V and 11 bases from J; junction bases left unmatched: 6. This CDR3 is built from 13 residues. Germline-derived CDR1 and CDR2 are DFQATT and SNEGSKA (reference sequence). This chain's CDR3 is CSARRLAGAKQFF. CDR3 sequence (DNA): TGCAGTGCTAGACGGCTAGCGGGAGCCAAGCAGTTCTTC.

This chain uses TRBV20-1 with TRBJ2-1; 12 bases line up with TRBD2. The V gene's germline CDR1 is DFQATT and CDR2 SNEGSKA (reference sequence). The CDR3 has 16 amino acids. J was trimmed by 8 bases and V by 0 bases; bases with no gene match: 8. CDR3 bases: TGCAGTGCTAGAGACCCTTTACTAGCGGGGGGCGATGAGCAGTTCTTC. It is translated as CSARDPLLAGGDEQFF.

The chain has TRBV10-3 and TRBJ2-5, with TRBD1 matching over 12 bases. CDR1 ENHRY and CDR2 SYGVKD come from the germline V gene. The length of the CDR3 is 16 residues. V shed 3 bases and J 4 bases; nucleotides not matched to a gene: 6. CDR3 loop: CAISEPGQGAGETQYF. The CDR3 DNA follows: TGTGCCATCAGTGAACCGGGACAGGGGGCTGGAGAGACCCAGTACTTC.

This clonotype has ten or more counts. This rearrangement joins TRBV27 to TRBJ1-1; D remains ambiguous. Per the germline V gene, CDR1 is MNHEY and CDR2 is SMNVEV (reference sequence). The CDR3 has 14 amino acids. V lost 5 bases and J 0 bases, leaving 10 bases between the germline ends. The CDR3 spells CASSPLGMNTEAFF. The CDR3 DNA is TGTGCCAGCAGTCCCTTGGGGATGAACACTGAAGCTTTCTTT.

The rearrangement links TRBV6-5 to TRBJ1-2, with 9 bases identical to TRBD1. Germline lookup yields CDR1 MNHEY and CDR2 SVGAGI. The junction had 11 bases not matched to a gene; V was cut back by 1 base and J by 2 bases. The CDR3 length is 18 residues. The CDR3 DNA reads as TGTGCCAGCAGTTACTTACCGGGACAGGGTTTCATGAACTATGGCTACACCTTC. Amino acids: CASSYLPGQGFMNYGYTF.

In its sample, this clonotype was seen many times. V and J are TRBV7-9 and TRBJ1-5, with D unresolved. Trimming removed 4 bases from V and 3 bases from J, with 7 bases in between. The CDR3 loop spans 13 amino acids. Germline-derived CDR1 and CDR2 are SEHNR and FQNEAQ (reference sequence). In DNA form, the CDR3 reads TGTGCCAGCAGCTGGGAAGTCAATCAGCCCCAGCATTTT. It specifies CASSWEVNQPQHF.

The chain has TRBV29-1 and TRBJ1-1; a possible D gene is TRBD1 (5 bases). The germline gives CDR1 SQVTM, CDR2 ANQGSEA. The CDR3 covers 15 residues. In DNA form, the CDR3 reads TGCAGAGGCCAGAGGGGCGCTTCCGGGGACACTGAAGCTTTCTTT. Its translation: CRGQRGASGDTEAFF.